The 15 T cell receptor beta chains below were found in one sample sequenced in a study of shared T cell receptors in the human thymus. Clones were read by immunoSEQ multiplex PCR, and TCRdb kept only the in-frame ones, dropping some. The data show about 660,000 clones, over 75% seen once. This sample also belongs to another study, concerning human thymus T cells.

Sample: thymocytes. These receptors came from a boy in the first two years of life with a congenital heart defect.

The chain joins TRBV28 to TRBJ1-5; D remains unclear. The CDR3 spans 15 residues. V was cut by 2 bases and J by 4 bases, with 12 bases left in between. Per germline, CDR1 MDHEN and CDR2 SYDVKM. In DNA, the CDR3 is TGTGCCAGCAGTTTAATCCCTCTACGGAATCAGCCCCAGCATTTT. It encodes CASSLIPLRNQPQHF.

This clone has a handful of counts. V gene TRBV29-1 combines with J gene TRBJ2-7, with D perhaps TRBD1 (6 bases). V lost 5 bases and J lost 5, with 19 bases in between. The CDR3 runs to 14 residues. Germline CDR1 and CDR2: SQVTM and ANQGSEA. The CDR3 is CSVSGTGNLDEQYF. The DNA for the CDR3 is TGCAGCGTTTCGGGAACAGGGAATCTGGACGAGCAGTACTTC.

The CDR3 DNA sequence: TGTGCCAGCAGTTATACCGGGAAAAGCACAGATACGCAGTATTTT. Translation gives CASSYTGKSTDTQYF. The chain combines TRBV28 with TRBJ2-3; TRBD2 is a possible D gene (5 bases). This CDR3 has 15 residues. Germline CDR1 is MDHEN and CDR2 is SYDVKM. The V and J ends lost 4 bases and 0 bases respectively, with 11 bases between them.

The chain combines TRBV11-2 with TRBJ1-4, with 11 bases fitting TRBD1. Trimming cost V 5 bases and J 9 bases; bases outside gene matches: 8. CDR1 is SGHAT and CDR2 is FQNNGV in the germline V gene. The CDR3 runs to 15 residues. This chain's CDR3 is CASSPRTGGRKKLFF. The CDR3 DNA sequence: TGTGCCAGCAGCCCCAGGACAGGGGGCAGAAAAAAACTGTTTTTT.

The V gene is TRBV30, the J gene TRBJ2-2, with 10 bases lining up with TRBD1. Losses at the gene ends were 4 bases for V and 1 base for J; bases not matched to a gene: 6. The CDR3 has 16 amino acids. Germline CDR1 and CDR2: GTSNPN and SVGIG (reference sequence). The CDR3 sequence is CAWILWDRGNTGELFF. The CDR3 bases are TGTGCCTGGATCCTGTGGGACAGGGGGAACACCGGGGAGCTGTTTTTT. Drawing the rest from reference TRBV30 and TRBJ2-2, the complete variable domain is SQTIHQWPATLVQPVGSPLSLECTVEGTSNPNLYWYRQAAGRGLQLLFYSVGIGQISSEVPQNLSASRPQDRQFILSSKKLLLSDSGFYLCAWILWDRGNTGELFFGEGSRLTVL.

The rearrangement uses TRBV5-4 and TRBJ2-7, with TRBD1 matching over 7 bases. The CDR3 spans 15 residues. CDR1 and CDR2 from the germline V gene are SGHNT and YYREEE (reference sequence). The junction had 9 bases not matched to a gene; V was cut back by 4 bases and J by 2 bases. CDR3 nucleotides: TGTGCCAGCAGCCACCTCCGACAGGGACCCTACGAGCAGTACTTC. This encodes CASSHLRQGPYEQYF. The full variable domain, with the rest looked up from reference TRBV5-4 and TRBJ2-7, is ETGVTQSPTHLIKTRGQQVTLRCSSQSGHNTVSWYQQALGQGPQFIFQYYREEENGRGNFPPRFSGLQFPNYSSELNVNALELDDSALYLCASSHLRQGPYEQYFGPGTRLTVT.

The chain couples TRBV30 to TRBJ1-2, with 9 bases aligning to TRBD1. The CDR3 has 14 residues. The germline V gene has CDR1 GTSNPN and CDR2 SVGIG (reference sequence). Trimming took 3 bases from V and 8 from J; bases not matched to a gene: 10. The CDR3 region is CAWSKGTGLNGYTF. The CDR3 DNA sequence: TGTGCCTGGAGCAAAGGGACAGGGCTAAACGGCTACACCTTC.

The chain couples TRBV28 to TRBJ2-1; D gene ambiguous. With 2 bases removed from V and 7 bases from J, the gap between germline ends came to 6 bases. The CDR3 sequence is 12 residues long. The germline V gene has CDR1 MDHEN and CDR2 SYDVKM. CDR3 sequence: CASSLARNEQFF. The CDR3 region has the DNA TGTGCCAGCAGTTTAGCGCGGAATGAGCAGTTCTTC.

The chain is built from TRBV4-1 and TRBJ1-4; D remains ambiguous. The CDR3 covers 11 residues. The germline V and J ends were trimmed by 3 bases and 7 bases, with 3 bases remaining between them. The germline V gene encodes CDR1 MGHRA and CDR2 YSYEKL. CDR3 loop: CASSHGEKLFF. CDR3 sequence (DNA): TGCGCCAGCAGCCACGGTGAAAAACTGTTTTTT.

The chain is built from TRBV7-9 and TRBJ2-2; 11 bases are shared with TRBD1. Germline loops: CDR1 SEHNR, CDR2 FQNEAQ (reference sequence). V shed 3 bases, J shed 6 bases, and the junction held 6 bases outside the gene matches. The CDR3 spans 16 residues. DNA for the CDR3: TGTGCCAGCAGCTTCCGGGACAGGGGGTTTGCCGGGGAGCTGTTTTTT. Translation gives CASSFRDRGFAGELFF.

V usage is TRBV9 and J usage is TRBJ1-2; TRBD1 agrees at 8 bases. Germline V gene sequence: CDR1 SGDLS, CDR2 YYNGEE. With 0 bases clipped from V and 3 bases from J, the junction kept 7 bases outside the gene matches. The length of the CDR3 is 16 residues. DNA for the CDR3: TGTGCCAGCAGCGTAGACCCGGGACAGGCGCACTATGGCTACACCTTC. This sequence encodes CASSVDPGQAHYGYTF.

This chain links TRBV15 with TRBJ2-5; 9 bases fit TRBD1. With V trimmed by 3 bases and J by 1 base, 3 bases remained unmatched. The germline V gene has CDR1 LNHNV and CDR2 YYDKDF (reference sequence). CDR3 length equals 15 residues. The CDR3 DNA reads as TGTGCCACCAGCAGCCGGGACAGGGCCCAAGAGACCCAGTACTTC. Translated, it gives CATSSRDRAQETQYF.

The chain has TRBV28 and TRBJ2-5, with D maybe TRBD2 (6 bases). This CDR3 spans 16 amino acids. Trimming took off 5 bases at V and 1 base at J, with 17 bases between the two ends. Germline V gene sequence: CDR1 MDHEN, CDR2 SYDVKM. CDR3 protein: CASSPRPRGSQETQYF. The CDR3 DNA reads as TGTGCCAGCAGTCCAAGGCCCCGGGGGAGCCAAGAGACCCAGTACTTC.

V gene TRBV6-5 combines with J gene TRBJ2-3; 11 bases are shared with TRBD2. This CDR3 spans 16 amino acids. The V gene's germline CDR1 is MNHEY and CDR2 SVGAGI. After removal of 0 bases from V and 5 bases from J, the junction contained 4 bases not matched to a gene. DNA for the CDR3: TGTGCCAGCAGTTACTCACTAGCGGGAGCGATAGATACGCAGTATTTT. Its protein product is CASSYSLAGAIDTQYF.

This chain uses TRBV14 with TRBJ1-3; D unclear. CDR1 and CDR2 (germline): SGHDN, FVKESK. The CDR3 runs to 15 residues. Trimming removed 1 base from V and 4 bases from J, with 11 bases in between. This chain's CDR3 is CASSQVEVEGNTIYF. CDR3 nucleotides: TGTGCCAGCAGCCAAGTGGAGGTGGAAGGAAACACCATATATTTT.